Following are 9 T cell receptor beta chains from one sample sequenced in a study of T-cell memory formation after mild COVID-19. TCRdb reanalysed the 5' RACE reads using MiXCR and keeps one entry per CDR3 protein. The table records roughly 600,000 distinct CDR3 sequences, roughly 18% of them present only once. The sequenced sample consisted of PBMCs or a T cell subset sorted from them (not recorded which). The receptors stem from an adult woman who had mild COVID-19 (a few samples of this study predate the infection). Cell type and time point are not known.

This clonotype has ten or more counts. The chain has TRBV4-2 and TRBJ2-5; D not resolved. V was cut by 1 base and J by 5 bases, with 14 bases left in between. Germline V lookup: CDR1 LGHNA, CDR2 YNFKEQ. The CDR3 totals 15 residues. The CDR3 region is CASSQVQDPYETQYF. The DNA of the CDR3 is TGTGCCAGCAGCCAAGTTCAGGACCCCTATGAGACCCAGTACTTC.

The rearrangement joins TRBV5-1 to TRBJ1-5, with D tentatively TRBD1 (5 bases). This CDR3 is 14 amino acids long. Trimming removed 5 bases at V and 1 base at J, with 10 bases between. CDR1 and CDR2 from the germline V gene are SGHRS and YFSETQ. The CDR3 spells CASSTGTSNQPQHF. For the CDR3, the DNA is TGCGCCAGCAGTACCGGGACCAGCAATCAGCCCCAGCATTTT. Looking up the rest from reference TRBV5-1 and TRBJ1-5 gives the full variable domain: KAGVTQTPRYLIKTRGQQVTLSCSPISGHRSVSWYQQTPGQGLQFLFEYFSETQRNKGNFPGRFSGRQFSNSRSEMNVSTLELGDSALYLCASSTGTSNQPQHFGDGTRLSIL.

The chain joins TRBV20-1 to TRBJ1-6; TRBD1 matches at 7 bases. J gave up 9 bases and V 0 bases, and 11 bases lay outside the gene matches. Germline V gives CDR1 DFQATT, CDR2 SNEGSKA (reference sequence). The CDR3 is made up of 16 amino acids. CDR3 protein: CSARDLRDRVGSPLHF. CDR3 nucleotide sequence: TGCAGTGCTAGAGATCTTCGCGACAGGGTCGGTTCACCCCTCCACTTT.

V is TRBV5-5 and J is TRBJ1-1; 11 bases line up with TRBD1. The V gene's germline CDR1 is SGHKS and CDR2 YYEKEE (reference sequence). The V segment lost 4 bases and the J segment 4 bases; nucleotides outside the gene matches: 6. This CDR3 is 15 amino acids long. The CDR3: CASSAGTGGFTEAFF. CDR3 coding DNA: TGTGCCAGCAGCGCGGGGACAGGGGGTTTCACTGAAGCTTTCTTT.

This clonotype was counted between two and nine times. The J gene is TRBJ2-1, the V gene TRBV11-3; D unresolved. There are 12 residues in the CDR3. Trimming stripped 2 bases from V and 8 bases from J, with 7 bases between. The germline gives CDR1 SGHNT, CDR2 YENEEA. This chain's CDR3 is CASSLTRDEQFF. The CDR3 DNA reads TGTGCCAGCAGCTTAACCAGAGATGAGCAGTTCTTC.

The sample holds a few counts of this clonotype. J is TRBJ2-3 and V is TRBV7-3, with D unclear. The length of the CDR3 is 13 residues. V lost 3 bases to trimming and J lost 2 bases, with 6 bases between them. CDR1 is SGHTA, CDR2 FQGTGA, per germline. CDR3 sequence (DNA): TGTGCCAGCAGCTTGTCACACACAGATACGCAGTATTTT. This encodes CASSLSHTDTQYF.

There are a few counts of this clonotype. The rearrangement joins TRBV4-3 to TRBJ1-3; no reliable D call. This CDR3 has 16 amino acids. In germline, CDR1 is LGHNA, CDR2 YSLEER. Trimming took 0 bases from V and 4 from J, leaving 13 bases between them. CDR3 residues: CASSQDRRGLGNTIYF. Here the CDR3 DNA reads TGCGCCAGCAGCCAAGATCGAAGAGGGCTGGGAAACACCATATATTTT.

This clonotype was detected a few times. The chain couples TRBV4-2 to TRBJ2-7; no definite D call. CDR1 is LGHNA and CDR2 is YNFKEQ in the germline V gene. The length of the CDR3 is 12 residues. The CDR3 loop reads CASSQDRWAKEV. The CDR3 DNA reads as TGTGCCAGCAGCCAAGATCGGTGGGCTAAAGAGGTC.

This rearrangement joins TRBV14 to TRBJ2-5, with 7 bases that match TRBD1. After removal of 4 bases from V and 1 base from J, the junction contained 9 bases not matched to a gene. The germline V gene has CDR1 SGHDN and CDR2 FVKESK. This CDR3 has 16 amino acids. CDR3 amino acids: CASSRAPGGSQETQYF. The CDR3, as DNA: TGTGCCAGCAGCCGGGCCCCAGGGGGTTCCCAAGAGACCCAGTACTTC.